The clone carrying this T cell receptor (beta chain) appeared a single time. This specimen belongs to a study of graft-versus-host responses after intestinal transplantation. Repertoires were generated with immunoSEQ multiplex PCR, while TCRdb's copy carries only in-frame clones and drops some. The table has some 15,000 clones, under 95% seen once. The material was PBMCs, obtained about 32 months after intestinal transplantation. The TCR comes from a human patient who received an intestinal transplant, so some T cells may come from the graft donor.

CDR3 residues: CASSASTSGEYGEQYF. CDR3 sequence (DNA): TGTGCCAGCAGCGCCTCGACTAGCGGGGAGTACGGTGAGCAGTACTTC. V gene TRBV7-9 combines with J gene TRBJ2-7; TRBD2 agrees at 11 bases. Per germline, CDR1 SEHNR and CDR2 FQNEAQ (reference sequence). Unmatched junction bases numbered 13, after V lost 5 bases and J lost 7 bases. CDR3 length: 16 amino acids.